This TCR beta chain was documented in a study of blood T cell repertoires in COVID-19. Study details: T cells, B-cell-depleted T cells, or PBMCs supplied cDNA or gDNA.

Between the trimmed V and J ends, which lost 7 bases and 5 bases, there was a span of 8 bases. The CDR3 runs to 12 residues. TCRdb's table, derived via immunoSEQ multiplex PCR, lists solely in-frame clones and lacks some. Of a few hundred thousand clones in the sample, roughly 85% were seen once. This clonotype was sampled from a man aged 45-65 years with active or convalescent COVID-19. Sequenced sample: peripheral blood. The chain is built from TRBV12-3 or TRBV12-4 and TRBJ2-2; no firm D call. The DNA for the CDR3 is TGTGCCAGCAATCCCGGGACCGGGGAGCTGTTTTTT. This encodes CASNPGTGELFF.